Listed below are T cell receptor beta chains from one sample, sequenced in a study of cytotoxic CD8 clonotypes in ibrutinib-treated CLL. The assay was immunoSEQ multiplex PCR, and TCRdb's table has in-frame clones only and misses some. The sample has some 130,000 clones; 85% to 95% are singletons. The sequences come from PBMCs, collected after 12 months of ibrutinib treatment. The receptors were gathered from a human donor with chronic lymphocytic leukemia. The CDR3 runs from the conserved cysteine through the conserved F or W. Fields, in order: CDR3 protein, CDR3 DNA, clone size, V gene, J gene, D gene. D genes are given only for firm matches. The size of a clone is reported for some rows only, either as once, few or many, or as a class for expanded clones.

CDR3: CASSPQGGTVKGETQYF
DNA: TGTGCCAGCAGCCCCCAAGGAGGGACCGTCAAGGGGGAGACCCAGTACTTC
size: -
V: TRBV7-2
J: TRBJ2-5
D: -

CDR3: CASSLVYEQYF
DNA: TGTGCCAGCAGTCTCGTCTACGAGCAGTACTTC
size: few
V: TRBV28
J: TRBJ2-7
D: -

CDR3: CSVGLDSSYNEQFF
DNA: TGCAGCGTTGGTTTGGACTCCTCCTACAATGAGCAGTTCTTC
size: -
V: TRBV29-1
J: TRBJ2-1
D: -

CDR3: CASSPAETNTGELFF
DNA: TGTGCCAGCTCACCGGCGGAGACGAACACCGGGGAGCTGTTTTTT
size: -
V: TRBV18
J: TRBJ2-2
D: -

CDR3: CAISDGQRSAGEQYF
DNA: TGTGCCATCAGTGACGGACAGAGGTCGGCTGGAGAGCAGTACTTC
size: -
V: TRBV10-3
J: TRBJ2-7
D: -

CDR3: CAWSGRTNTEAFF
DNA: TGTGCCTGGAGTGGACGGACGAACACTGAAGCTTTCTTT
size: once
V: TRBV30
J: TRBJ1-1
D: -

CDR3: CAIRGSGRAVDTQYF
DNA: TGTGCCATCAGAGGGAGCGGGAGGGCCGTGGATACGCAGTATTTT
size: -
V: TRBV10-3
J: TRBJ2-3
D: TRBD2

CDR3: CASSRQGMISYEQYF
DNA: TGTGCCAGCAGCCGACAGGGGATGATCTCCTACGAGCAGTACTTC
size: -
V: TRBV7-2
J: TRBJ2-7
D: TRBD1

CDR3: CASSQQVLGNEQFF
DNA: TGTGCCAGCAGTCAACAGGTGTTGGGGAATGAGCAGTTCTTC
size: -
V: TRBV28
J: TRBJ2-1
D: -

CDR3: CASSREGDRQFF
DNA: TGTGCCAGCAGCCGGGAAGGTGATAGGCAGTTCTTC
size: -
V: TRBV7-9
J: TRBJ2-1
D: -

CDR3: CASSQDPGGGYGYTF
DNA: TGCGCCAGCAGCCAAGACCCCGGGGGCGGCTATGGCTACACCTTC
size: -
V: TRBV4-1
J: TRBJ1-2
D: -

CDR3: CASRLAFPQAGPVNNDQFF
DNA: TGTGCAAGTCGCTTAGCGTTCCCCCAAGCTGGACCAGTCAACAATGATCAGTTCTTC
size: -
V: TRBV12-2
J: TRBJ2-1
D: -

CDR3: CASRGLAGTYNEQFF
DNA: TGTGCCAGCAGGGGTCTAGCGGGGACCTACAATGAGCAGTTCTTC
size: -
V: TRBV5-6
J: TRBJ2-1
D: TRBD2

CDR3: CASSTGTGVSEAFF
DNA: TGTGCCAGCAGCACCGGGACAGGGGTTAGTGAAGCTTTCTTT
size: -
V: TRBV7-8
J: TRBJ1-1
D: TRBD1

CDR3: CASSQTALSYEQYF
DNA: TGCGCCAGCAGCCAGACAGCCTTATCCTACGAGCAGTACTTC
size: -
V: TRBV4-3
J: TRBJ2-7
D: -

CDR3: CASSPGDGPYEQYF
DNA: TGTGCCAGCAGCCCCGGGGACGGCCCCTACGAGCAGTACTTC
size: -
V: TRBV9
J: TRBJ2-7
D: -

CDR3: CALWGENTEAFF
DNA: TGTGCCCTCTGGGGGGAGAACACTGAAGCTTTCTTT
size: few
V: TRBV7-9
J: TRBJ1-1
D: -

CDR3: CASSRPAGTGVGKGELFF
DNA: TGTGCCAGCAGCCGGCCCGCTGGGACAGGGGTGGGGAAGGGGGAGCTGTTTTTT
size: -
V: TRBV7-2
J: TRBJ2-2
D: TRBD1

CDR3: CASSEGQGAVYEAFF
DNA: TGCGCCAGCAGCGAAGGACAGGGGGCGGTTTATGAAGCTTTCTTT
size: -
V: TRBV5-1
J: TRBJ1-1
D: TRBD1

CDR3: CASSSLAGGPHEQYF
DNA: TGCGCCAGCAGTTCCCTAGCGGGAGGGCCCCACGAGCAGTACTTC
size: -
V: TRBV5-1
J: TRBJ2-7
D: TRBD2

CDR3: CAIGTGSTGELFF
DNA: TGTGCCATCGGGACAGGAAGCACCGGGGAGCTGTTTTTT
size: -
V: TRBV10-3
J: TRBJ2-2
D: TRBD1

CDR3: CASSAESNTEAFF
DNA: TGTGCCAGCAGCGCCGAGTCGAACACTGAAGCTTTCTTT
size: -
V: TRBV9
J: TRBJ1-1
D: -

CDR3: CASSQGITQGFHTEAFF
DNA: TGTGCCAGCTCACAAGGAATCACACAGGGGTTCCACACTGAAGCTTTCTTT
size: once
V: TRBV18
J: TRBJ1-1
D: TRBD1

CDR3: CASSPSSGQGTDYEQYF
DNA: TGCGCCAGCAGCCCATCCTCGGGACAGGGAACCGACTACGAGCAGTACTTC
size: -
V: TRBV5-1
J: TRBJ2-7
D: TRBD1

CDR3: CASSLEGLGDTQYF
DNA: TGCGCCAGCAGCTTGGAAGGTCTGGGAGATACGCAGTATTTT
size: -
V: TRBV5-1
J: TRBJ2-3
D: -

CDR3: CASSTWGRNEQFF
DNA: TGTGCCAGCAGCACCTGGGGGCGGAATGAGCAGTTCTTC
size: once
V: TRBV5-5
J: TRBJ2-1
D: -

CDR3: CASSRGTRDIQYF
DNA: TGTGCCAGTAGTCGGGGGACGAGGGACATTCAGTACTTC
size: -
V: TRBV19
J: TRBJ2-4
D: -

CDR3: CASTRVWALNTEAFF
DNA: TGTGCCAGCACCCGAGTTTGGGCCCTGAACACTGAAGCTTTCTTT
size: -
V: TRBV4-2
J: TRBJ1-1
D: -

CDR3: CASSQEAETFGLGRAYNEQFF
DNA: TGCGCCAGCAGCCAAGAGGCGGAGACCTTCGGACTGGGGAGGGCTTACAATGAGCAGTTCTTC
size: -
V: TRBV4-3
J: TRBJ2-1
D: TRBD2

CDR3: CASSPGWDEQYF
DNA: TGTGCCAGCTCACCAGGCTGGGACGAGCAGTACTTC
size: -
V: TRBV18
J: TRBJ2-7
D: -

CDR3: CATEGGTPNEQYF
DNA: TGTGCCACCGAGGGCGGGACTCCAAATGAGCAGTACTTC
size: -
V: TRBV2
J: TRBJ2-7
D: -

CDR3: CASSGRSSYNEQFF
DNA: TGTGCCAGCAGCGGGAGGAGCTCCTACAATGAGCAGTTCTTC
size: -
V: TRBV7-2
J: TRBJ2-1
D: -

CDR3: CASSLLGQGAMGQFF
DNA: TGTGCCAGCAGCTTGCTGGGGCAGGGGGCTATGGGGCAGTTCTTC
size: -
V: TRBV7-9
J: TRBJ2-1
D: TRBD1

CDR3: CASSLHDPANEQYF
DNA: TGTGCCAGCAGCTTACATGACCCGGCCAACGAGCAGTACTTC
size: -
V: TRBV11-3
J: TRBJ2-7
D: -

CDR3: CASTGCRGYGYTF
DNA: TGTGCCAGCACCGGATGTCGCGGCTATGGCTACACCTTC
size: few
V: TRBV21-1
J: TRBJ1-2
D: -

CDR3: CASSLDGSSGNTIYF
DNA: TGCGCCAGCAGCTTGGACGGAAGCTCTGGAAACACCATATATTTT
size: -
V: TRBV5-1
J: TRBJ1-3
D: -

CDR3: CASSIDHGRETQYF
DNA: TGTGCCAGTAGTATAGATCATGGAAGGGAGACCCAGTACTTC
size: -
V: TRBV19
J: TRBJ2-5
D: -

CDR3: CASSLIAGTPDTQYF
DNA: TGTGCCAGCAGTTTAATAGCGGGGACTCCAGATACGCAGTATTTT
size: -
V: TRBV28
J: TRBJ2-3
D: TRBD2

CDR3: CASPRNGQVGEQYF
DNA: TGTGCCAGCCCACGAAATGGACAGGTTGGCGAGCAGTACTTC
size: -
V: TRBV6-1
J: TRBJ2-7
D: TRBD1

CDR3: CASSSDKGQSNQPQHF
DNA: TGTGCCAGCAGCTCTGACAAAGGACAGAGCAATCAGCCCCAGCATTTT
size: once
V: TRBV7-9
J: TRBJ1-5
D: -

CDR3: CASSLVSSGSHGELFF
DNA: TGCGCCAGCAGCTTGGTTTCTAGCGGGAGTCACGGGGAGCTGTTTTTT
size: -
V: TRBV5-1
J: TRBJ2-2
D: TRBD2

CDR3: CASSLAGGEVRQKQYF
DNA: TGTGCCAGCAGCTTAGCTGGCGGGGAGGTCCGCCAAAAGCAGTACTTC
size: -
V: TRBV13
J: TRBJ2-7
D: -